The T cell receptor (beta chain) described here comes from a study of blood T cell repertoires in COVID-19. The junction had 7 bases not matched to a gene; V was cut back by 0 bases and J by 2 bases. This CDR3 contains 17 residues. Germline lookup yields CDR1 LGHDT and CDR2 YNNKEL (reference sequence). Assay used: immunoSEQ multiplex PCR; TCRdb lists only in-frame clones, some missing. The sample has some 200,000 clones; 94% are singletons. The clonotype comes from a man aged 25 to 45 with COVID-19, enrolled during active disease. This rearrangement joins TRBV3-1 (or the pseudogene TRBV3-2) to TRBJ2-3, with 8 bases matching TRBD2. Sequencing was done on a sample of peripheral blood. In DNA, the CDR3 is TGTGCCAGCAGCCAAGATCATTTCGGGGGGGCCACAGATACGCAGTATTTT. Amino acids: CASSQDHFGGATDTQYF.